This T cell receptor beta chain originates from a study of T-cell reconstitution after alpha-beta-depleted transplantation in children. V gave up 3 bases and J gave up 4 bases; unmatched junction bases: 7. The germline V gene has CDR1 SGHKS and CDR2 YYEKEE (reference sequence). The CDR3 contains 15 residues. There are many counts of this clonotype. For TCRbeta, the library was prepared with unique molecular identifiers. TCRdb re-called the PCR reads through MiXCR, storing one row per CDR3 protein. The table includes hundreds of thousands of distinct CDR3 sequences, approximately 8% detected once. The V and J genes are TRBV5-5 and TRBJ1-2; 9 bases map to TRBD1. The sequencing here drew on PBMCs, mostly from graft donor cells, taken 180 days after TCRalphabeta/CD19-depleted stem cell transplant. The sequence was obtained from a male patient aged 5 to 17 who had a stem cell transplant for acute lymphoblastic leukemia, so the T cells may come from the graft donor. The CDR3 spells CASSWGDRVSYGYTF. The CDR3 DNA is TGTGCCAGCAGCTGGGGGGACAGGGTGAGCTATGGCTACACCTTC. Filled out from reference TRBV5-5 and TRBJ1-2, the complete variable domain reads DAGVTQSPTHLIKTRGQQVTLRCSPISGHKSVSWYQQVLGQGPQFIFQYYEKEERGRGNFPDRFSARQFPNYSSELNVNALLLGDSALYLCASSWGDRVSYGYTFGSGTRLTVV.